The present T cell receptor (beta chain) was sequenced within a study of siplizumab effects on memory and regulatory T cells. About this clone itself: Antigen specificity is unknown.

From germline, CDR1 is LGHNA and CDR2 YNFKEQ. CDR3 length equals 14 residues. Trimming left V 1 base short and J 7 bases short, with 13 bases between. Whole-study findings and limits: There appeared to be greater diversity in naive T cells than in memory cells, and naive T cells seemed major contributors to the alloresponse. Fewer alloreactive sequences mapped to unstimulated CD4+ memory cells under siplizumab.

The repertoire was sequenced with immunoSEQ multiplex PCR; TCRdb's copy has only in-frame clones and lacks some. The sample yields about 110,000 clones, roughly 92% seen once. This TCR was sampled from a human donor in good health. V is TRBV4-2 and J is TRBJ1-2; D gene unclear. Sequences were obtained from CD4+ T cells sorted from blood. CDR3 nucleotide sequence: TGTGCCAGCAGCCAAGGGGAGATCGAGCGTGGCTACACCTTC. Its protein product is CASSQGEIERGYTF.